A selection of T cell receptor beta chains follows, all from one sample in a study of cytotoxic CD8 clonotypes in ibrutinib-treated CLL. The protocol was immunoSEQ multiplex PCR, while the TCRdb copy is restricted to in-frame clones and leaves out a portion. The data contain 270,000 or so clones, 76% of them singletons. The sample in question was PBMCs, obtained at disease progression, from a patient treated with ibrutinib. Receptor source: a human donor with chronic lymphocytic leukemia. CDR3s leave out the opening cysteine and the closing phenylalanine or tryptophan.

>10|TRBV2
ARGRGPGELF
>14|TRBV18
ASSPPLAGEEETQY
>12|TRBV6-1
ASSEAWVGNEQF
>13|TRBV18
ASSPTRTGYNEQF
>11|TRBV6-5
ASSLGGFYEQY
>11|TRBV9
ASSVGAGGGYT
>13|TRBV5-1
ASSPDWGWDYGYT
>9|TRBV20-1
SARAGEGYT
>13|TRBV12-5
ASGLTFGRSGELF
>11|TRBV7-3
ASSPTRTGELF
>13|TRBV2
ASSDGGPIGSPLH
>11|TRBV6-1
ASSEGIGEKLF
>12|TRBV29-1
SVIRDSDPYTQY
>11|TRBV10-1
ASTRDRGYGYT
>15|TRBV4-3
ASSQDSARASYNEQF
>9|TRBV2
ASRGALGYT
>12|TRBV27
ASSRNVQGVGYT
>15|TRBV7-2
ASSLGLAGGAAGELF
>14|TRBV27
ASSPRQASGANVLT
>11|TRBV18
ASSGQGYTEAF
>15|TRBV18
ASTRDRGPFGNQPQH
>13|TRBV9
ASSEPGQGLSRQY
>11|TRBV6-5
ASSYSYGETQY
>13|TRBV12-5
ASGLDRGRNTEAF
>15|TRBV4-1
ASSFSKTRDGVRGYT
>13|TRBV27
ASSGTSGLQETQY
>10|TRBV29-1
SGRDINTEAF
>12|TRBV29-1
SVDPQGGSTEAF
>12|TRBV5-4
ASSPTDGTYEQY
>12|TRBV6-1
ASSDQGAGDGYT
>15|TRBV4-1
ASSPNPGQGFAYEQY
>9|TRBV5-1
ASSLNNEQF
>13|TRBV2
ASTQEEGFNYGYT
>11|TRBV15
ATMETRGSPLH
>12|TRBV28
ASRGQGGSYEQY
>16|TRBV7-8
ASSLVRTGAERANVLT
>12|TRBV19
ASSTGTGNAEQY
>12|TRBV7-2
ASSLVGANSPLH
>8|TRBV2
ASSGYEQY
>12|TRBV28
ASTRNRGLTEAF
>15|TRBV13
ASSLRGGISSTDTQY